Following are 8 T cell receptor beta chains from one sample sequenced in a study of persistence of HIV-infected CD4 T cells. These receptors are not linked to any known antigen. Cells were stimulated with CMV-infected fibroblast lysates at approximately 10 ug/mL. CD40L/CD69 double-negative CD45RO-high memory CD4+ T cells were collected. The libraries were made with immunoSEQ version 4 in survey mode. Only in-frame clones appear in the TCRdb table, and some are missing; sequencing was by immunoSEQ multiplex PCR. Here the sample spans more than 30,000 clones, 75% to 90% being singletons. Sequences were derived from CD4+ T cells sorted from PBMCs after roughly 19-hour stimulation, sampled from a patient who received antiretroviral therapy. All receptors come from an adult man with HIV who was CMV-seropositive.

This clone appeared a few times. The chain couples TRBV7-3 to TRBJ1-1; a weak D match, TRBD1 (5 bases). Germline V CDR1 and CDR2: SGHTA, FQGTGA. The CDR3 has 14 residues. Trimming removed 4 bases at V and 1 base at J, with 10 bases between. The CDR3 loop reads CASSSGPSNTEAFF. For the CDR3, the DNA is TGTGCCAGCAGCTCGGGACCCTCGAACACTGAAGCTTTCTTT.

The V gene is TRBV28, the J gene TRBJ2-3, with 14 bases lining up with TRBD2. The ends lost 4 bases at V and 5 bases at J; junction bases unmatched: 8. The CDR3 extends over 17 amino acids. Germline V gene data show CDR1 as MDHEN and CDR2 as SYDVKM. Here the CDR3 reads CASSSRLAGGPKDTQYF. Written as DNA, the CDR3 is TGTGCCAGCAGTTCAAGACTAGCGGGGGGGCCTAAAGATACGCAGTATTTT.

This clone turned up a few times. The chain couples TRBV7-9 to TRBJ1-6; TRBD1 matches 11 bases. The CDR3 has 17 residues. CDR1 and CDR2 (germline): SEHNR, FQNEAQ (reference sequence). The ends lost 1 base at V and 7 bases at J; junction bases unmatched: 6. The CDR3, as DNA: TGTGCCAGCAGCTTAGGAGGACAGGGGGCCAAGAATTCACCCCTCCACTTT. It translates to CASSLGGQGAKNSPLHF.

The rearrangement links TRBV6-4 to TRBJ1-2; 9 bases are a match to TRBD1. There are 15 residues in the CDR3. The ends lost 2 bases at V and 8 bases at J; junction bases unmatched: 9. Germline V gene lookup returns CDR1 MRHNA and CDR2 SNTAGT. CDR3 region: CASSDQFGTGQGYTF. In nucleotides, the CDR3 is TGTGCCAGCAGTGACCAATTCGGGACAGGGCAAGGCTACACCTTC.

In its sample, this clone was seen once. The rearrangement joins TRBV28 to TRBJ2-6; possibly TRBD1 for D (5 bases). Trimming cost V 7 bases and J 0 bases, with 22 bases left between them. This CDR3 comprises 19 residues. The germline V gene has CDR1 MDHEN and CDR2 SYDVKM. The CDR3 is CASIPVGQGKFSGANVLTF. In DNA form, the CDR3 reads TGTGCCAGCATTCCAGTTGGGCAGGGCAAATTCTCTGGGGCCAACGTCCTGACTTTC.

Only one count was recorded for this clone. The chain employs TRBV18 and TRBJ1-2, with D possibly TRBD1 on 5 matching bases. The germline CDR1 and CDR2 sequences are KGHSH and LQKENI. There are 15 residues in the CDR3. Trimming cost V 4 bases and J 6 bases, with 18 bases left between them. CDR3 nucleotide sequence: TGTGCCAGCTCACTGCCCCCGGGGACGGGGGATGGCTACACCTTC. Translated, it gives CASSLPPGTGDGYTF.

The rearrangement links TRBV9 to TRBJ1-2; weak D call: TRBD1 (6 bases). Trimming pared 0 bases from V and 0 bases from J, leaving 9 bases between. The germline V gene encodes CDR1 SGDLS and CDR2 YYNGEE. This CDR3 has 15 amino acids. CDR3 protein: CASSVGDTTNYGYTF. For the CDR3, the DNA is TGTGCCAGCAGCGTAGGGGACACTACTAACTATGGCTACACCTTC.

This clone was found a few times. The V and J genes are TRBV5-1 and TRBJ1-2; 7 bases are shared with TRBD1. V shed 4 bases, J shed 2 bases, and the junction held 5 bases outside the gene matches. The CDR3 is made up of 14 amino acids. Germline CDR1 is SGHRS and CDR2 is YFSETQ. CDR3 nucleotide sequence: TGCGCCAGCAGCGCGGGACAGCGAAACTATGGCTACACCTTC. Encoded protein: CASSAGQRNYGYTF.